The rows below give T cell receptor beta chains drawn from one sample of a study of blood T cell repertoires in COVID-19. TCRdb's table, derived via immunoSEQ multiplex PCR, lists solely in-frame clones and lacks some. Of roughly 99,000 clones in the sample, more than 70% are singletons; the top ten hold around 7%. Input material: peripheral blood. The source of these receptors is a man between 45 and 60 years old with active or convalescent COVID-19. The CDR3 runs from the conserved cysteine through the conserved F or W. A D gene is named only where the DNA matches it firmly. A row's size may be missing; if present it is once, few, many or a size class.

.	TRBD2	TRBJ2-2	TRBV6-5	TGTGCCAGCAGTTCGACAGCGGGAGCGCTCACCGGGGAGCTGTTTTTT	CASSSTAGALTGELFF
few	.	TRBJ1-1	TRBV5-1	TGCGCCAGCAGCCCAAGGGCGGGCACTGAAGCTTTCTTT	CASSPRAGTEAFF
once	TRBD2	TRBJ2-5	TRBV28	TGTGCCAGCAGTTTAACGACTAGCGGGAGTGAGACCCAGTACTTC	CASSLTTSGSETQYF
.	TRBD2	TRBJ2-5	TRBV7-2	TGTGCCAGCAGCCCGCAGGTTCTAGCGGGAGGGAGGGAGACCCAGTACTTC	CASSPQVLAGGRETQYF
.	.	TRBJ2-1	TRBV2	TGTGCCAGCAGCATCCAGGATTTGAATGAGCAGTTCTTC	CASSIQDLNEQFF
.	.	TRBJ2-1	TRBV5-1	TGCGCCAGCAGCTCCATCGGGAGCTCCTACAATGAGCAGTTCTTC	CASSSIGSSYNEQFF
.	TRBD1	TRBJ2-7	TRBV6-5	TGTGCCAGCAGTTACCGGCAGGGGGCAGGGGAGCAGTACTTC	CASSYRQGAGEQYF
.	.	TRBJ2-2	TRBV18	TGTGCCAGCTCACCAGGGCCGCACACCGGGGAGCTGTTTTTT	CASSPGPHTGELFF
.	.	TRBJ1-2	TRBV14	TGTGCCAGCAGCCAGGGGACAAGGACCACTTTCTATGGCTACACCTTC	CASSQGTRTTFYGYTF
few	.	TRBJ2-1	TRBV24-1	TGTGCCACCAGTGATTCCGGACATTTAGAGTTCTTC	CATSDSGHLEFF
.	.	TRBJ2-1	TRBV6-1	TGTGCCAGCAGTGACGCGCGGAGCGCTGAGCAGTTCTTC	CASSDARSAEQFF
.	.	TRBJ1-3	TRBV25-1	TGTGCCAGCAGTGAATTAGCCCCCACCATATATTTT	CASSELAPTIYF
.	.	TRBJ2-3	TRBV28	TGTGCCAGCAGTTCCCTTGACTACCCTAGCACAGATACGCAGTATTTT	CASSSLDYPSTDTQYF
.	.	TRBJ1-5	TRBV25-1	TGTGCCAGCAGCCCGGGTCCCGGGGGCAATCAGCCCCAGCATTTT	CASSPGPGGNQPQHF
.	TRBD2	TRBJ2-1	TRBV29-1	TGCAGCGTCATAGTGGGGACTAGCGGGAAGCTCAATGAGCAGTTCTTC	CSVIVGTSGKLNEQFF
.	TRBD1	TRBJ1-1	TRBV28	TGTGCCAGCAGGCCTCCGGGACAGGGTGAAGCTTTCTTT	CASRPPGQGEAFF
.	TRBD2	TRBJ2-1	TRBV6-4	TGTGCCAGCAGTGTTAGCGGGAGGAGGAATGAGCAGTTCTTC	CASSVSGRRNEQFF
.	.	TRBJ1-5	TRBV12-3/TRBV12-4	TGTGCCAGCAGTTTAGCGGAGGATCAGCCCCAGCATTTT	CASSLAEDQPQHF
.	.	TRBJ1-1	TRBV11-2	TGTGCCAGCAGCTTAGTAAGGAACAGGGAAGCTTTCTTT	CASSLVRNREAFF
.	.	TRBJ2-2	TRBV5-1	TGCGCCAGCAGCTCGGCGGCGAGCGGGACAAACACCGGGGAGCTGTTTTTT	CASSSAASGTNTGELFF
.	TRBD2	TRBJ2-3	TRBV5-1	TGCGCCAGCAGCTTTTATCCTAGCGGGTCGGAGCGCACAGATACGCAGTATTTT	CASSFYPSGSERTDTQYF
once	TRBD2	TRBJ2-7	TRBV30	TGTGCCTGGAGTAGGACTAGCGGGACGTACGAGCAGTACTTC	CAWSRTSGTYEQYF
.	TRBD2	TRBJ2-3	TRBV15	TGTGCCACCAGCAGAGGAGGTAGCGGGAGGGCAGATACGCAGTATTTT	CATSRGGSGRADTQYF
.	TRBD1	TRBJ2-3	TRBV19	TGTGCCAGTAGTCCCGGGACAGCCACAGATACGCAGTATTTT	CASSPGTATDTQYF
.	.	TRBJ2-2	TRBV5-1	TGCGCCAGCAGCTTGGAGACGGGTAACACCGGGGAGCTGTTTTTT	CASSLETGNTGELFF
.	.	TRBJ1-1	TRBV19	TGTGCCAGTGAAACAGGGCTGGGGAACACTGAAGCTTTCTTT	CASETGLGNTEAFF
.	.	TRBJ2-7	TRBV7-6	TGTGCCAGCAGCACGCTACCTGGGCTAGCAGGCTACGAGCAGTACTTC	CASSTLPGLAGYEQYF
once	.	TRBJ1-2	TRBV5-4	TGTGCCAGCAGCCCGAGGGTGGGAGGGTGGTATGGCTACACCTTC	CASSPRVGGWYGYTF
.	TRBD1	TRBJ1-2	TRBV6-5	TGTGCCAGCAGTCCGACAGGGAGCTATGGCTACACCTTC	CASSPTGSYGYTF
.	.	TRBJ2-7	TRBV30	TGTGCCTGGAGTGTTTCCAGCTACGAGCAGTACTTC	CAWSVSSYEQYF
.	.	TRBJ2-1	TRBV5-6	TGTGCCAGCAGCTTGCCTCCCAATGAGCAGTTCTTC	CASSLPPNEQFF
.	TRBD2	TRBJ2-1	TRBV7-9	TGTGCCAGCAGCTTAGATGGCGGGAGAATGAACAATGAGCAGTTCTTC	CASSLDGGRMNNEQFF
.	.	TRBJ2-2	TRBV4-1	TGCGCCAGCAGCCAACGGGATGTAGACACCGGGGAGCTGTTTTTT	CASSQRDVDTGELFF
.	TRBD1	TRBJ2-1	TRBV28	TGTGCCAGCAGTTTTAGGACAGGACGCTACAATGAGCAGTTCTTC	CASSFRTGRYNEQFF
.	TRBD2	TRBJ2-1	TRBV11-2	TGTGCCAGCAGCTTAGTAAGCGGACTAGCGGGAGTCGCGGATGAGCAGTTCTTC	CASSLVSGLAGVADEQFF
.	TRBD2	TRBJ2-1	TRBV6-2/TRBV6-3	TGTGCCAGCAGTTACTCGGTAGCGGGAGGCAATGAGCAGTTCTTC	CASSYSVAGGNEQFF
.	TRBD1	TRBJ1-6	TRBV18	TGTGCCAGCTCACCACAGGTCGTACAGGGGGATTCACCCCTCCACTTT	CASSPQVVQGDSPLHF
once	.	TRBJ2-3	TRBV30	TGTGCCTGGAGTGTACTAGGGCGACCAGATACGCAGTATTTT	CAWSVLGRPDTQYF
.	TRBD2	TRBJ2-6	TRBV6-5	TGTGCCAGCAGTAGCGGGAGCTCTGGGGCCAACGTCCTGACTTTC	CASSSGSSGANVLTF
.	.	TRBJ2-1	TRBV9	TGTGCCAGCAGCCCCGTCGGGAGCTCCTACAATGAGCAGTTCTTC	CASSPVGSSYNEQFF